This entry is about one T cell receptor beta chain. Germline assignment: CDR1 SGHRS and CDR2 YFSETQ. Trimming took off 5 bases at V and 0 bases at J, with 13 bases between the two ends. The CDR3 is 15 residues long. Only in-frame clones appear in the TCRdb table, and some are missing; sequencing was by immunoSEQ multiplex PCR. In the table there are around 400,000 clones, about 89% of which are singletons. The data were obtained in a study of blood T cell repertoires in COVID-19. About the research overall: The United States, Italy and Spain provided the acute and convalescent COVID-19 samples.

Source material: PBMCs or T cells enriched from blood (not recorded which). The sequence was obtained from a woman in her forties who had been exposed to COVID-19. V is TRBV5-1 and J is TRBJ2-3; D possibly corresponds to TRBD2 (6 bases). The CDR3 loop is CASSRLGGSTDTQYF. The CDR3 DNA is TGCGCCAGCAGTCGTCTGGGGGGAAGCACAGATACGCAGTATTTT.